This T cell receptor beta chain was sequenced during a study of blood T cell repertoires in COVID-19. Study-wide context: PBMCs, B-cell-depleted T cells, or T cells were the source of the cDNA or gDNA that made up the material.

The study drew participants aged roughly 18 to 95 years from under 30 US areas. Two negative PCRs, clearance, or symptom resolution characterized the recovered Cohort 3 donors. This clone was picked up one time. Per the original data handling: Amplification of reference gene primers provided the estimated nucleated cell counts. Method: immunoSEQ multiplex PCR; TCRdb's copy keeps in-frame clones and lacks some. Clone size and V and J calls were adopted from that table, with D and trimming inferred from the DNA. This sample yields about 330,000 clones, of which approximately 88% are seen a single time; around 5% belongs to the top ten. The J segment lost 4 bases and the V segment lost 0 bases, leaving 3 bases of the junction unmatched. Germline CDR1 MNHEY, CDR2 SVGAGI. This CDR3 has 15 residues.

The chain carries TRBV6-5 and TRBJ2-3; 8 bases are a match to TRBD1. The receptor's source is a man aged 25-45 years who had recovered from COVID-19. Sequenced sample: PBMCs or T cells enriched from blood (not recorded which). CDR3 sequence: CASSYSAGGADTQYF. CDR3 bases: TGTGCCAGCAGTTACTCGGCAGGGGGCGCAGATACGCAGTATTTT.